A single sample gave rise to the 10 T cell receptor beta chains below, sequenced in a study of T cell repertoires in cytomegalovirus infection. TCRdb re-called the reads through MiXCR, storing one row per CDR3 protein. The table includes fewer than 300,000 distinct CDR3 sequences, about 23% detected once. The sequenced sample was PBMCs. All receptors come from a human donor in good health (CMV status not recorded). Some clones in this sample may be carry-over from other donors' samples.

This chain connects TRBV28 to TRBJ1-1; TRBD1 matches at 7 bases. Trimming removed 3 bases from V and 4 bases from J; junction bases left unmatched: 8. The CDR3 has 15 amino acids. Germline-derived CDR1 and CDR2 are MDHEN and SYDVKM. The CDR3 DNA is TGTGCCAGCAGTTTCCAAAGGGGGCACGGCACTGAAGCTTTCTTT. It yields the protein CASSFQRGHGTEAFF.

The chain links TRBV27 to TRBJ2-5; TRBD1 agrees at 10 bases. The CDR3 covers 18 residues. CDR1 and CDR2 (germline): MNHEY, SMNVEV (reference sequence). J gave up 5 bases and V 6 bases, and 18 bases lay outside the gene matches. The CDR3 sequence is CASSRDRGDLGAQETQYF. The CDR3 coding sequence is TGTGCCAGCAGCCGGGACAGGGGCGACCTCGGAGCCCAGGAGACCCAGTACTTC.

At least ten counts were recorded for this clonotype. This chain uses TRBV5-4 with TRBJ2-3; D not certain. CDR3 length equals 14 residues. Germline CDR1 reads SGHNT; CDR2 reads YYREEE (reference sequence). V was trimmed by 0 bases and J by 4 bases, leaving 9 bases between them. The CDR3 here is CASSLEPSSDTQYF. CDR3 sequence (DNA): TGTGCCAGCAGCTTGGAACCGAGCTCAGATACGCAGTATTTT.

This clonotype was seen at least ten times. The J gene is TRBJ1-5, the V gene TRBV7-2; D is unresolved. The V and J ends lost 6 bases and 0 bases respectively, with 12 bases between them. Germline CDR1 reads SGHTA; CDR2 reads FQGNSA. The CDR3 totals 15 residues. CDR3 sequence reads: CASSPGLSSNQPQHF. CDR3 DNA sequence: TGTGCCAGCAGTCCGGGCCTATCTAGCAATCAGCCCCAGCATTTT. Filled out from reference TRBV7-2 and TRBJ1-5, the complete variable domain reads GAGVSQSPSNKVTEKGKDVELRCDPISGHTALYWYRQSLGQGLEFLIYFQGNSAPDKSGLPSDRFSAERTGGSVSTLTIQRTQQEDSAVYLCASSPGLSSNQPQHFGDGTRLSIL.

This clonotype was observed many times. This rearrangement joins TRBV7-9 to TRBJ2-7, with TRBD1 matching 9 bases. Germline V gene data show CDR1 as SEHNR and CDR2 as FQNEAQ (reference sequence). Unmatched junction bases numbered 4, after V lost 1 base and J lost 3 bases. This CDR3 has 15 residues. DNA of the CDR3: TGTGCCAGCAGCTTAGGACAGGGGGGAGTCTACGAGCAGTACTTC. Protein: CASSLGQGGVYEQYF.

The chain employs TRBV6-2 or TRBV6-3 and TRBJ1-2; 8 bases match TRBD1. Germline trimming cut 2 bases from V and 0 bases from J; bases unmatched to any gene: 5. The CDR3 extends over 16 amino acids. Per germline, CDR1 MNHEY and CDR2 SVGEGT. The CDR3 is CASSYLTDRANYGYTF. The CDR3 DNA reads TGTGCCAGCAGTTACCTAACGGACAGGGCTAACTATGGCTACACCTTC.

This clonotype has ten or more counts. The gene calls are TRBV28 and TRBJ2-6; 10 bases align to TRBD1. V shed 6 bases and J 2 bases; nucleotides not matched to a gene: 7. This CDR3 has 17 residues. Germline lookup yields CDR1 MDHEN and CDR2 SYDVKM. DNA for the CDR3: TGTGCCAGCAGCCCCGGACAGGGGGTTACTGGGGCCAACGTCCTGACTTTC. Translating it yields CASSPGQGVTGANVLTF.

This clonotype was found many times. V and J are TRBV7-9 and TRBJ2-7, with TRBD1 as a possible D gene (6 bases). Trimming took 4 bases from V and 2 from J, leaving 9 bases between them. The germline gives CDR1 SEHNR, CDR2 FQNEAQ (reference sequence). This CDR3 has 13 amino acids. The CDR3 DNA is TGTGCCAGCAGCTCCACAGGGACCTACGAGCAGTACTTC. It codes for CASSSTGTYEQYF.

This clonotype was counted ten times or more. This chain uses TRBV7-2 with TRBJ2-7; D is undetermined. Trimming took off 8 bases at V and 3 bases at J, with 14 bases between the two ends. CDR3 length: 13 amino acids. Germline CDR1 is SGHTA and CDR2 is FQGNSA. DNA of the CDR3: TGTGCCAGCGGGGTTAATCCGCGCTACGAGCAGTACTTC. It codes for CASGVNPRYEQYF.

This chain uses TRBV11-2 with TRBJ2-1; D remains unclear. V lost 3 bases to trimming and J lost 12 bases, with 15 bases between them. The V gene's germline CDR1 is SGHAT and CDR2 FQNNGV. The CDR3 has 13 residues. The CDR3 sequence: CASSLVGSLVQFF. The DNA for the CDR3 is TGTGCCAGCAGCTTGGTGGGCAGTTTGGTGCAGTTCTTC. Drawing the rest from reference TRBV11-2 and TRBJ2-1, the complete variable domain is EAGVAQSPRYKIIEKRQSVAFWCNPISGHATLYWYQQILGQGPKLLIQFQNNGVVDDSQLPKDRFSAERLKGVDSTLKIQPAKLEDSAVYLCASSLVGSLVQFFGPGTRLTVL.